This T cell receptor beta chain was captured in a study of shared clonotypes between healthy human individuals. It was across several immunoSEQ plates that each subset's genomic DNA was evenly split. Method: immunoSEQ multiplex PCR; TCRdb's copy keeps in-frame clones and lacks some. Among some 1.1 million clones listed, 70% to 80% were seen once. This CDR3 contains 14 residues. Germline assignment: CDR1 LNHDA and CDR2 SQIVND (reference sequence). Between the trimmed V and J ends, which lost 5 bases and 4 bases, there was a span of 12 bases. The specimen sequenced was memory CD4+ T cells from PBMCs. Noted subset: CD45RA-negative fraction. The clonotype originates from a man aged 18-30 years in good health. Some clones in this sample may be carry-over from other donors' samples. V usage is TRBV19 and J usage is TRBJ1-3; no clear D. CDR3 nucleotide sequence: TGTGCCAGTAGTCTACCGGGAGACGGAAACACCATATATTTT. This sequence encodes CASSLPGDGNTIYF.